This passage covers 30 T cell receptor beta chains from one sample sequenced in a study of spatial heterogeneity in lung cancer. MiXCR, run by TCRdb on the 5' RACE reads, gives a single entry per CDR3 protein. The sample has around 45,000 distinct CDR3 sequences; about 22% are singletons. The sample's time point: blood at routine non-recurrence follow-up after resection. The sequenced sample was PBMCs, obtained at follow-up. Receptor source: a female donor with early-stage non-small cell lung cancer.

This chain connects TRBV12-3 or TRBV12-4 to TRBJ1-5; D is ambiguous. Trimming cost V 6 bases and J 7 bases, with 13 bases left between them. This CDR3 has 13 residues. The CDR3 spells CASRVDTAQPQHF. CDR3 coding DNA: TGTGCCAGCAGGGTTGACACGGCCCAGCCCCAGCATTTT.

This clonotype was seen repeatedly, ten times or more. The rearrangement links TRBV7-3 to TRBJ1-1, with D maybe TRBD1 (5 bases). The CDR3 runs to 14 residues. Per germline, CDR1 SGHTA and CDR2 FQGTGA. V lost 5 bases, J lost 1 base, and 11 bases lay in between. The CDR3 DNA reads TGTGCCAGCAGCCCGGGACGGGAGAACACTGAAGCTTTCTTT. Translated: CASSPGRENTEAFF.

J is TRBJ1-2 and V is TRBV5-4; possible D gene TRBD1, 6 bases. V was shortened by 4 bases and J by 1 base, with 17 bases between the two germline ends. Germline CDR1 reads SGHNT; CDR2 reads YYREEE (reference sequence). The CDR3 length is 16 residues. The CDR3, as DNA: TGTGCCAGCAGCCGAACCCCGGGACACCGTAACTATGGCTACACCTTC. This codes for CASSRTPGHRNYGYTF.

The V call is TRBV7-2, the J call TRBJ2-1, with TRBD2 identical over 12 bases. Germline CDR1 is SGHTA and CDR2 is FQGNSA. The CDR3 is made up of 15 amino acids. V lost 5 bases and J lost 4; bases outside the gene matches: 3. This CDR3 is CASSLGLAGYNEQFF. Written as DNA, the CDR3 is TGTGCCAGCAGCCTTGGACTAGCGGGGTACAATGAGCAGTTCTTC.

The chain has TRBV7-3 and TRBJ2-2, with D perhaps being TRBD1 or TRBD2 (5 bases each). V lost 5 bases and J lost 4, with 17 bases in between. CDR3 length: 16 amino acids. Germline values: CDR1 SGHTA, CDR2 FQGTGA. The CDR3 region has the DNA TGTGCCAGCAGCCCGGGACCCCGAGGGTCCACCGGGGAGCTGTTTTTT. Translation: CASSPGPRGSTGELFF.

The CDR3 DNA sequence: TGTGCCAGCAGCTTAAGGTCCATAGCGAACACCGGGGAGCTGTTTTTT. Its translation is CASSLRSIANTGELFF. This chain uses TRBV7-3 with TRBJ2-2; no reliable D call. V gave up 1 base and J gave up 0 bases, with 9 bases separating them. Germline V CDR1 and CDR2: SGHTA, FQGTGA. The CDR3 sequence is 16 residues long.

This clonotype has a count of ten or more. The genes are TRBV12-3 or TRBV12-4 and TRBJ2-7; 11 bases align to TRBD2. The length of the CDR3 is 17 residues. V dropped 1 base and J dropped 0; count of bases not matched to a gene: 5. CDR3 sequence: CASSLGGLAATSYEQYF. The CDR3 coding sequence is TGTGCCAGCAGTTTAGGGGGACTAGCGGCGACCTCCTACGAGCAGTACTTC.

The table lists this clonotype with a few counts. The chain uses TRBV6-5 and TRBJ2-1; D tentatively reads TRBD1 or TRBD2 (5 bases each). Germline loops: CDR1 MNHEY, CDR2 SVGAGI. The CDR3 has 13 amino acids. Deletions cut 5 bases from V and 9 bases from J, with 14 bases between. CDR3 sequence: CASSPEGAGEQFF. Here the CDR3 DNA reads TGTGCCAGCAGTCCCGAAGGGGCGGGTGAGCAGTTCTTC.

This clonotype has more than one count but fewer than ten. The V and J genes are TRBV5-4 and TRBJ2-7, with a tentative D call TRBD2 (5 bases). The CDR3 sequence is 14 residues long. V was cut by 2 bases and J by 5 bases, with 14 bases left in between. The germline gives CDR1 SGHNT, CDR2 YYREEE (reference sequence). The CDR3 DNA sequence: TGTGCCAGCAGCTTCAAACTAGGTACCAACGAGCAGTACTTC. Translating gives CASSFKLGTNEQYF.

This chain uses TRBV5-5 with TRBJ1-5; no reliable D call. Between the trimmed V and J ends, which lost 0 bases and 7 bases, there was a span of 5 bases. Per germline, CDR1 SGHKS and CDR2 YYEKEE (reference sequence). This CDR3 is built from 12 residues. In nucleotides, the CDR3 is TGTGCCAGCAGCTTGGAAGGCCAGCCCCAGCATTTT. Amino acid sequence: CASSLEGQPQHF.

The rearrangement uses TRBV9 and TRBJ2-5; 9 nucleotides line up with TRBD1. Germline values: CDR1 SGDLS, CDR2 YYNGEE. Trimming took 0 bases from V and 5 from J; bases not matched to a gene: 5. The CDR3 spans 15 residues. The CDR3 sequence is CASSVGHGTGETQYF. The CDR3 coding sequence is TGTGCCAGCAGCGTAGGGCATGGGACAGGGGAGACCCAGTACTTC.

The chain combines TRBV30 with TRBJ1-1, with D possibly matching TRBD1 (6 bases). Trimming cost V 0 bases and J 4 bases, with 9 bases left between them. The germline V gene encodes CDR1 GTSNPN and CDR2 SVGIG (reference sequence). The CDR3 has 13 amino acids. CDR3 loop: CAWSVGRGTEAFF. CDR3 DNA: TGTGCCTGGAGTGTGGGCAGGGGCACTGAAGCTTTCTTT.

Note on this clonotype: This sequence may be a read error, since a much larger clone differs from it by one base. This chain joins TRBV5-4 and TRBJ2-3; 8 nucleotides agree with TRBD2. Germline CDR1 is SGHNT and CDR2 is YYREEE (reference sequence). The CDR3 has 16 residues. The DNA for the CDR3 is TGTGTCAGCAGCGCCGGGGGGGCGATGAGGGCAGATACGCAGTATTTT. Encoded protein: CVSSAGGAMRADTQYF.

The chain uses TRBV7-9 and TRBJ2-1, with D unclear. This CDR3 spans 15 amino acids. Germline-derived CDR1 and CDR2 are SEHNR and FQNEAQ (reference sequence). Trimming took 2 bases from V and 5 from J, leaving 13 bases between them. The CDR3 bases are TGTGCCAGCAGCTTATATTTCGCGCGGAACAATGAGCAGTTCTTC. Its translation: CASSLYFARNNEQFF.

The chain has TRBV28 and TRBJ2-5; D unclear. Germline loops: CDR1 MDHEN, CDR2 SYDVKM. The CDR3 is 13 amino acids. V was trimmed by 2 bases and J by 5 bases, leaving 9 bases between them. The CDR3, as DNA: TGTGCCAGCAGTTTAGAAAATGGGGAGACCCAGTACTTC. Translation gives CASSLENGETQYF.

V gene TRBV19 combines with J gene TRBJ1-2, with D possibly matching TRBD1 (6 bases). CDR1 LNHDA and CDR2 SQIVND come from the germline V gene (reference sequence). The CDR3 contains 14 residues. The V end was cut by 5 bases, the J end by 4 bases, with 14 bases between. Here the CDR3 DNA reads TGTGCCAGTAGTTCACAGGGAGGCGGCTATGGCTACACCTTC. Amino acid sequence: CASSSQGGGYGYTF.

This clonotype was seen a few times. The chain recombines TRBV12-3 or TRBV12-4 with TRBJ1-4; D might be TRBD1 (5 bases). V lost 6 bases to trimming and J lost 7 bases, with 15 bases between them. This CDR3 has 14 residues. The DNA of the CDR3 is TGTGCCAGCAGCCGCTCAGGGACTTTTGAAAAACTGTTTTTT. It translates to CASSRSGTFEKLFF.

CDR3 protein: CSARRFVNEQFF. CDR3 bases: TGCAGTGCTAGGAGGTTTGTGAATGAGCAGTTCTTC. The gene calls are TRBV20-1 and TRBJ2-1; D not certain. Trimming stripped 3 bases from V and 7 bases from J, with 10 bases between. Germline V gives CDR1 DFQATT, CDR2 SNEGSKA (reference sequence). The CDR3 runs 12 residues.

This clonotype was detected a few times. J is TRBJ1-2 and V is TRBV2, with 7 nucleotides matching TRBD1. V gave up 5 bases and J gave up 2 bases; unmatched junction bases: 5. This CDR3 is 14 amino acids long. The germline gives CDR1 SNHLY, CDR2 FYNNEI. CDR3 sequence reads: CASSPGQLNYGYTF. The CDR3 bases are TGTGCCAGCAGTCCGGGACAGCTCAACTATGGCTACACCTTC.

V is TRBV7-9 and J is TRBJ1-4, with D tentatively TRBD1 (6 bases). Trimming shortened V by 5 bases and J by 7 bases, and 17 bases separated the two germline ends. The length of the CDR3 is 15 residues. Germline-derived CDR1 and CDR2 are SEHNR and FQNEAQ (reference sequence). Written as DNA, the CDR3 is TGTGCCAGCAGCGAATCTACAGGGCCCGGTGAAAAACTGTTTTTT. Translation: CASSESTGPGEKLFF.

The chain employs TRBV7-2 and TRBJ1-6; no clear D gene. CDR3 size: 15 residues. V was trimmed by 5 bases and J by 6 bases, leaving 14 bases between them. The germline CDR1 and CDR2 sequences are SGHTA and FQGNSA. CDR3 protein: CASSPDTLGNSPLHF. The DNA for the CDR3 is TGTGCCAGCAGCCCTGACACCCTGGGTAATTCACCCCTCCACTTT.

The chain recombines TRBV5-8 with TRBJ1-4; D may be TRBD1 (5 bases). Germline V CDR1 and CDR2: SGHTS, YDEGEE. Trimming removed 2 bases at V and 8 bases at J, with 16 bases between. This CDR3 is built from 15 residues. CDR3 amino acids: CASSFSGVPSEKLFF. The CDR3 DNA reads as TGTGCCAGCAGCTTTTCGGGGGTACCCTCAGAAAAACTGTTTTTT.

This clonotype was recorded at least ten times. The V call is TRBV3-1, the J call TRBJ1-1; the D gene is possibly TRBD1 (6 bases). The V gene lost 4 bases and the J gene lost 4 bases, with 13 bases spanning the gap. The CDR3 consists of 14 residues. The germline V gene encodes CDR1 LGHDT and CDR2 YNNKEL (reference sequence). This CDR3 reads CASSLRGQRTEAFF. For the CDR3, the DNA is TGTGCCAGCAGCCTCCGGGGGCAACGCACTGAAGCTTTCTTT.

There are a few counts of this clonotype. J is TRBJ2-1 and V is TRBV29-1, with a tentative D call TRBD2 (5 bases). Germline CDR1 reads SQVTM; CDR2 reads ANQGSEA. Deletions cut 4 bases from V and 4 bases from J, with 14 bases between. The CDR3 is made up of 14 amino acids. CDR3 residues: CSVVERAVYNEQFF. DNA of the CDR3: TGCAGCGTTGTGGAGAGGGCCGTTTACAATGAGCAGTTCTTC.

This clonotype was observed a handful of times. This chain connects TRBV28 to TRBJ1-4; D is undetermined. Germline CDR1 is MDHEN and CDR2 is SYDVKM. The length of the CDR3 is 12 residues. V lost 7 bases, J lost 8 bases, and 11 bases lay in between. The CDR3 bases are TGTGCCAGCAATCAGTTCAGGGAAAAACTGTTTTTT. Translation gives CASNQFREKLFF.

At least ten counts were recorded for this clonotype. In nucleotides, the CDR3 is TGTGCCAGCTCACCAGAGAGTTGGGGAGATACGCAGTATTTT. Translating it yields CASSPESWGDTQYF. The rearrangement links TRBV18 to TRBJ2-3; D is uncertain. The CDR3 is 14 residues long. Germline V gene sequence: CDR1 KGHSH, CDR2 LQKENI. The V end lost 2 bases, the J end lost 5 bases, and 11 bases lay between the germline ends.

This clonotype was seen many times. The gene calls are TRBV28 and TRBJ1-1, with D perhaps matching TRBD1 (6 bases). CDR1 MDHEN and CDR2 SYDVKM come from the germline V gene. V dropped 2 bases and J dropped 8 bases, with 6 bases sitting between them. This CDR3 region has 11 residues. The CDR3 reads CASSLQGEAFF. CDR3 sequence (DNA): TGTGCCAGCAGTTTACAGGGGGAAGCTTTCTTT.

This clonotype was observed at least ten times. The junction differs from germline at one of its ends, possibly a read error. The rearrangement joins TRBV5-4 to TRBJ2-1, with TRBD2 as a possible D gene (5 bases). Germline CDR1 and CDR2: SGHNT and YYREEE (reference sequence). The CDR3 is 14 residues long. The CDR3 DNA follows: TGTGCCAGCAGCTTGGGGTCGGTCCTAGCCCATCCCTCCTTC. Protein: CASSLGSVLAHPSF.

This clonotype was seen more than once but under ten times. V and J are TRBV12-3 or TRBV12-4 and TRBJ2-1, with TRBD2 matching 10 bases. The V segment lost 5 bases and the J segment 6 bases; nucleotides outside the gene matches: 7. The length of the CDR3 is 15 residues. The CDR3 here is CASSPTSGTSNEQFF. The CDR3 DNA follows: TGTGCCAGCAGTCCAACTAGCGGGACGAGCAATGAGCAGTTCTTC.

This chain uses TRBV5-1 with TRBJ2-5, with 7 bases matching TRBD1. CDR3 length equals 15 residues. The V and J ends lost 1 base and 3 bases, in that order; junction bases with no gene match: 6. Germline V gene data show CDR1 as SGHRS and CDR2 as YFSETQ. The CDR3 DNA reads TGCGCCAGCAGCTTGACAGGGGTTAGGGAAGAGACCCAGTACTTC. This gives the protein CASSLTGVREETQYF. The complete variable domain, with remaining parts taken from reference TRBV5-1 and TRBJ2-5, reads KAGVTQTPRYLIKTRGQQVTLSCSPISGHRSVSWYQQTPGQGLQFLFEYFSETQRNKGNFPGRFSGRQFSNSRSEMNVSTLELGDSALYLCASSLTGVREETQYFGPGTRLLVL.